Reported below is one T cell receptor (beta chain). The CDR3 totals 17 residues. Unmatched junction bases numbered 14, after V lost 3 bases and J lost 7 bases. Per germline, CDR1 KGHSH and CDR2 LQKENI. The sample originates from a study of patients and donors after allogeneic stem cell transplantation. Using its own MiXCR run on the RT-PCR reads, TCRdb lists one record per CDR3 protein. This table has about a million distinct CDR3 sequences, approximately 18% appearing once. This TCR derives from a human donor who was either an allogeneic HSCT recipient or a stem cell or donor lymphocyte infusion donor (not recorded which). It is not recorded whose cells these are; they may come from a transplant donor. The sequenced sample consisted of blood, either unsorted or a sorted T cell fraction (not recorded which). The gene calls are TRBV18 and TRBJ2-1, with 8 positions matching TRBD2. Here the CDR3 reads CASSPPGGAGVGNEQFF. The CDR3 nucleotides read TGTGCCAGCTCACCCCCCGGGGGAGCGGGAGTGGGAAATGAGCAGTTCTTC.